This T cell receptor (beta chain) is from a study of technical replicates of blood from a few donors. Trimming pared 0 bases from V and 5 bases from J, leaving 14 bases between. Germline CDR1 MGHRA, CDR2 YSYEKL. The CDR3 runs to 15 residues. Using immunoSEQ multiplex PCR, the repertoire was profiled, and TCRdb retains in-frame clones only, with some absent. The table shows tens of thousands of clones, with 94% occurring only once. This clonotype was obtained from a human donor in good health. Material: T cells isolated from PBMCs. This chain uses TRBV4-1 with TRBJ2-7; weak D call: TRBD2 (6 bases). The CDR3 is CASSQDSRLGDEQYF. As DNA, the CDR3 is TGCGCCAGCAGCCAAGATTCCCGACTAGGGGACGAGCAGTACTTC.